A single sample is the source of the 20 T cell receptor beta chains below, sequenced in a study of blood T cell repertoires in COVID-19. Assay: immunoSEQ multiplex PCR; the TCRdb copy retains only in-frame clones and omits some. The sample lists about 59,000 clones, more than 60% occurring once. Sequences were obtained from peripheral blood. These receptors all stem from a woman in her 70s with acute or convalescent COVID-19.

Regarding this clone: Different DNA sequences within this sample yield the same CDR3. The rearrangement joins TRBV3-1 (or the pseudogene TRBV3-2) to TRBJ1-1; perhaps TRBD1 as D (6 bases). In germline, CDR1 is LGHDT, CDR2 YNNKEL (reference sequence). The germline V and J ends were trimmed by 4 bases and 1 base, with 10 bases remaining between them. The CDR3 has 14 residues. The DNA of the CDR3 is TGTGCCAGCAGCCCCCGGGGGGCGAACACTGAAGCTTTCTTT. Protein product: CASSPRGANTEAFF.

V gene TRBV19 combines with J gene TRBJ1-5; the D is unclear. This CDR3 region has 16 residues. The germline V gene has CDR1 LNHDA and CDR2 SQIVND (reference sequence). Trimming removed 5 bases at V and 5 bases at J, with 19 bases between. The CDR3 nucleotides read TGTGCCAGTAGTTCGTCCCGCGAGGGCGCCCATCAGCCCCAGCATTTT. Its protein is CASSSSREGAHQPQHF.

This chain's CDR3 is CASGLTQAVYGYTF. Written as DNA, the CDR3 is TGTGCTAGTGGTTTGACTCAGGCCGTCTATGGCTACACCTTC. The J gene is TRBJ1-2, the V gene TRBV12-5; D call uncertain. The ends were cut back, 2 bases at V and 4 bases at J, with 11 bases in the middle. CDR1 LGHNT and CDR2 FRNRAP come from the germline V gene. The CDR3 is 14 residues long.

This sequence joins TRBV5-5 and TRBJ2-3, with D possibly being TRBD2 (6 bases). The CDR3 runs to 15 residues. Germline CDR1 and CDR2: SGHKS and YYEKEE (reference sequence). Trimming took 5 bases from V and 2 from J, leaving 15 bases between them. The CDR3: CASRPGLRSTDTQYF. CDR3 bases: TGTGCCAGCAGACCGGGACTCAGATCCACAGATACGCAGTATTTT.

This clone was seen just once. The gene calls are TRBV6-1 and TRBJ2-7; no clear D gene. The CDR3 sequence is 13 residues long. From germline, CDR1 is MNHNS and CDR2 SASEGT. The V and J ends lost 1 base and 3 bases respectively, with 7 bases between them. The CDR3 nucleotides read TGTGCCAGCAGTGAAGTTTGGAGCTACGAGCAGTACGTC. Translated, it gives CASSEVWSYEQYV.

The CDR3 coding sequence is TGTGCCAGCAGTTCAAAAACTTCAAATGAAAAACTGTTTTTT. Protein: CASSSKTSNEKLFF. This rearrangement joins TRBV28 to TRBJ1-4; no firm D call. CDR1 and CDR2 (germline): MDHEN, SYDVKM. The V and J ends lost 4 bases and 5 bases respectively, with 11 bases between them. The CDR3 runs 14 residues.

This clone was seen more than once but under ten times. The J gene is TRBJ2-3, the V gene TRBV9; the D gene is possibly TRBD2 (5 bases). The CDR3 contains 15 residues. Trimming shortened V by 4 bases and J by 3 bases, and 15 bases separated the two germline ends. Germline CDR1 SGDLS, CDR2 YYNGEE. CDR3 sequence: CASSSSGRGTDTQYF. The CDR3 DNA is TGTGCCAGCAGCTCCTCCGGACGCGGGACAGATACGCAGTATTTT.

The chain has TRBV11-3 and TRBJ2-2; D perhaps matches TRBD2 (7 bases). V was shortened by 0 bases and J by 7 bases, with 15 bases between the two germline ends. The V gene's germline CDR1 is SGHNT and CDR2 YENEEA. The CDR3 loop spans 16 amino acids. CDR3 nucleotides: TGTGCCAGCAGCTTAGATGGCGGGGGCTTGAACGGGGAGCTGTTTTTT. Translated, it gives CASSLDGGGLNGELFF.

V and J are TRBV5-1 and TRBJ2-3, with TRBD2 matching over 8 bases. The CDR3 covers 16 residues. Germline V CDR1 and CDR2: SGHRS, YFSETQ. J gave up 5 bases and V 0 bases, and 8 bases lay outside the gene matches. The CDR3 sequence: CASSLDRRGAEDTQYF. The CDR3 DNA is TGCGCCAGCAGCTTGGACCGGCGGGGGGCTGAAGATACGCAGTATTTT.

The chain uses TRBV24-1 and TRBJ2-1; possibly TRBD1 for D (7 bases). The V end was cut by 3 bases, the J end by 4 bases, with 12 bases between. This CDR3 contains 15 residues. The germline V gene has CDR1 KGHDR and CDR2 SFDVKD. CDR3: CATSDGGTAYNEQFF. The CDR3, as DNA: TGTGCCACCAGTGATGGGGGGACAGCTTACAATGAGCAGTTCTTC.

The chain carries TRBV5-6 and TRBJ1-4; D might be TRBD1 (6 bases). The germline V gene encodes CDR1 SGHDT and CDR2 YYEEEE. The CDR3 length is 16 residues. V was clipped by 3 bases and J by 11 bases, with 23 bases between them. The CDR3, as DNA: TGTGCCAGCAGCTCCCTAGCGGGGGCTTCGAACGGGAAACTGTTTTTT. Residues: CASSSLAGASNGKLFF.

The chain links TRBV19 to TRBJ2-3; 8 positions match TRBD1. The length of the CDR3 is 16 residues. CDR1 is LNHDA and CDR2 is SQIVND in the germline V gene (reference sequence). J lost 5 bases, V lost 3 bases, and 10 bases had no gene match. CDR3: CASSMSPWTGKDTQYF. In DNA, the CDR3 is TGTGCCAGTAGTATGTCCCCTTGGACAGGGAAAGATACGCAGTATTTT. Combining the CDR3 with reference TRBV19 and TRBJ2-3 gives the whole variable domain DGGITQSPKYLFRKEGQNVTLSCEQNLNHDAMYWYRQDPGQGLRLIYYSQIVNDFQKGDIAEGYSVSREKKESFPLTVTSAQKNPTAFYLCASSMSPWTGKDTQYFGPGTRLTVL.

This clone was counted between two and nine times. V and J are TRBV3-1 (or the pseudogene TRBV3-2) and TRBJ1-2; perhaps TRBD1 as D (6 bases). Germline CDR1 is LGHDT and CDR2 is YNNKEL (reference sequence). This CDR3 is 15 amino acids long. V was shortened by 4 bases and J by 8 bases, with 20 bases between the two germline ends. CDR3 region: CASSPTTTGSGGYTF. As DNA, the CDR3 is TGTGCCAGCAGCCCGACCACCACAGGGTCGGGCGGCTACACCTTC.

The chain couples TRBV15 to TRBJ1-2, with D maybe TRBD1 (5 bases). V was clipped by 8 bases and J by 2 bases, with 6 bases between them. CDR1 and CDR2 (germline): LNHNV, YYDKDF (reference sequence). CDR3 length equals 11 residues. The CDR3 DNA sequence: TGTGCCACCGGACAAAACTATGGCTACACCTTC. Translation: CATGQNYGYTF.

Concerning this clone itself: The junction differs from germline at one of its ends, possibly a read error. The chain uses TRBV7-9 and TRBJ1-1; D unresolved. Germline V gene lookup returns CDR1 SEHNR and CDR2 FQNEAQ (reference sequence). The CDR3 runs to 13 residues. The CDR3 protein is CASSLVTDTEAFF. The CDR3 nucleotides read TGTGCCAGCAGCTTAGTAACCGACACAGAAGCTTTCTTT.

The CDR3, as DNA: TGTGCCACTAGACAGGGCCCCGTGGTTGGCTACACCTTC. This sequence encodes CATRQGPVVGYTF. The chain combines TRBV10-3 with TRBJ1-2; 7 bases are a match to TRBD1. The CDR3 has 13 residues. The germline gives CDR1 ENHRY, CDR2 SYGVKD. V trimming: 10 bases; J trimming: 7 bases; junction bases outside the gene matches: 12.

The chain joins TRBV2 to TRBJ1-4; D not certain. CDR1 and CDR2 from the germline V gene are SNHLY and FYNNEI. This CDR3 is 13 amino acids long. Trimming stripped 6 bases from V and 6 bases from J, with 11 bases between. The CDR3 DNA reads TGTGCCAGCAGGGACTGGTGGGATGAAAAACTGTTTTTT. Its translation: CASRDWWDEKLFF.

The chain recombines TRBV5-6 with TRBJ1-4, with unresolved D. CDR1 is SGHDT, CDR2 YYEEEE, per germline. There are 12 residues in the CDR3. Trimming cost V 4 bases and J 11 bases, with 12 bases left between them. The CDR3 sequence is CASSRGVEKLFF. The CDR3 region has the DNA TGTGCCAGCAGCCGGGGAGTTGAGAAACTGTTTTTT.

The V gene is TRBV7-8, the J gene TRBJ1-1; 10 bases align to TRBD1. The V segment lost 5 bases and the J segment 5 bases; nucleotides outside the gene matches: 8. This CDR3 region has 15 residues. The V gene's germline CDR1 is SGHVS and CDR2 FQNEAQ. CDR3 protein: CASSPPGQGRTEAFF. Here the CDR3 DNA reads TGTGCCAGCAGCCCGCCGGGACAGGGGCGGACTGAAGCTTTCTTT.

This clone was found once. J is TRBJ1-5 and V is TRBV10-1; possibly TRBD1 for D (5 bases). The CDR3 is 14 residues long. Trimming cost V 4 bases and J 6 bases, with 13 bases left between them. Germline assignment: CDR1 WNHNN and CDR2 SYGVQD (reference sequence). CDR3 DNA: TGCGCCAGCAGTGTGGGGGGACCCGGTCAGCCCCAGCATTTT. Residues: CASSVGGPGQPQHF.